The source of this T cell receptor (beta chain) is a study of T-cell memory formation after mild COVID-19. Regarding the study as a whole: Some clones that responded turned up in pre-infection memory, which suggests that cross-reactive memory joined in. Chiefly within CM and EM were the contracting CD4+ clones; CD8+ ones were within EMRA. Balance between CD4 and CD8 was seen in clones contracting day 15 to 85, and a CD4+ lean was seen in later expanders.

TCR alpha and TCR beta cDNA libraries with sample barcodes and UMIs came from 5'RACE using constant-segment primers. TCRdb recomputed calls from the 5' RACE reads with MiXCR, one row per CDR3 protein. The sample lists roughly 320,000 distinct CDR3 sequences, approximately 29% occurring once. The CDR3 is made up of 18 amino acids. Losses at the gene ends were 0 bases for V and 3 bases for J; bases not matched to a gene: 12. Germline assignment: CDR1 LNHNV and CDR2 YYDKDF (reference sequence). In the case of this clonotype: The antigen is undetermined.

The chain combines TRBV15 with TRBJ2-7; 9 bases fit TRBD2. Sequencing used PBMCs or a T cell subset sorted from them (not recorded which). This receptor was taken from an adult woman who had mild COVID-19 (a few samples of this study predate the infection). Cell type and time point are not known. Here the CDR3 DNA reads TGTGCCACCAGCAGAGATAAGGGCCGACTAGCGGAACACTACGAGCAGTACTTC. It encodes CATSRDKGRLAEHYEQYF.